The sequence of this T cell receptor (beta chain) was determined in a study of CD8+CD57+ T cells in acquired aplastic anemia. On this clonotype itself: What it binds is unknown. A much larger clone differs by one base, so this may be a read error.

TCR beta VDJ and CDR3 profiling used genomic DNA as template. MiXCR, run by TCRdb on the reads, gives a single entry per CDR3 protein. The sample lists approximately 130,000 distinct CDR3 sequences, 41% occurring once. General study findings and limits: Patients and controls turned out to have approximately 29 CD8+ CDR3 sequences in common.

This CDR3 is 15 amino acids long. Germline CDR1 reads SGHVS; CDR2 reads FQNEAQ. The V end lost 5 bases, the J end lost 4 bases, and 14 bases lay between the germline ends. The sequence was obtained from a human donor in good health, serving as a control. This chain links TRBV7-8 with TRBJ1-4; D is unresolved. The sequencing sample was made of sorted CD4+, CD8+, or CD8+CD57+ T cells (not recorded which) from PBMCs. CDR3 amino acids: CASSGWVRHNEKLFF. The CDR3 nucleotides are TGTGCCAGCAGCGGATGGGTACGGCATAATGAAAAACTGTTTTTT.